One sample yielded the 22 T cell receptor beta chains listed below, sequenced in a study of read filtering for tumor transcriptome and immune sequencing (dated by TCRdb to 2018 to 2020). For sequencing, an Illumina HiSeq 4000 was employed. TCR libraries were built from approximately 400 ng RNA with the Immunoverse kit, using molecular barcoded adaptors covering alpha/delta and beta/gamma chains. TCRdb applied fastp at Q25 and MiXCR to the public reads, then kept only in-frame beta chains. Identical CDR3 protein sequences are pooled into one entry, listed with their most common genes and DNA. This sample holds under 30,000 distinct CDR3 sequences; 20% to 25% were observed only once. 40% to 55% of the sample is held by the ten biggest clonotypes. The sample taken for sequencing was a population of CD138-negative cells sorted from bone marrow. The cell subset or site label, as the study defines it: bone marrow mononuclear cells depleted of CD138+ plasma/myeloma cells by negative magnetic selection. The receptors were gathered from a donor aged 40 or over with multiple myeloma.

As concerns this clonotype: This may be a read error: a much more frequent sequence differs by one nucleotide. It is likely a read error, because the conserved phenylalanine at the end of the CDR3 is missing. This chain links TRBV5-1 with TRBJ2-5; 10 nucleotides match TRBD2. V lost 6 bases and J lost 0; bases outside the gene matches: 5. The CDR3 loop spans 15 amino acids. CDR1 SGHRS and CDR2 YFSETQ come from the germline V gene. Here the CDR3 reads CASTDLAGDQETQYL. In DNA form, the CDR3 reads TGCGCCAGCACAGATCTAGCGGGAGACCAAGAGACCCAGTACCTC.

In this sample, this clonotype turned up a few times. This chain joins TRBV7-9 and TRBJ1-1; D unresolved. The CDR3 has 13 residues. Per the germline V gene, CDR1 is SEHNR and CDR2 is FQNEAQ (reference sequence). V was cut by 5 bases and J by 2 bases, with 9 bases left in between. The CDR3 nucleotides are TGTGCCAGCAGCCCCAGGCCCAACACTGAAGCTTTCTTT. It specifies CASSPRPNTEAFF.

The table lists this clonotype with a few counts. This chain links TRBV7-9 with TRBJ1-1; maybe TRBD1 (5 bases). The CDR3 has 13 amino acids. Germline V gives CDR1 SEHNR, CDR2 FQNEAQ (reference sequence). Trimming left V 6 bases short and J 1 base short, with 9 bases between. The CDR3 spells CASSYTGNTEAFF. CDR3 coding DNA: TGTGCCAGCAGTTATACAGGGAACACTGAAGCTTTCTTT.

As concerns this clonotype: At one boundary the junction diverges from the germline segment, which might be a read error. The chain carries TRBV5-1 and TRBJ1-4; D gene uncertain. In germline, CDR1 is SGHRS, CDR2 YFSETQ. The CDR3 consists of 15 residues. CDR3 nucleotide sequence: TGCGCCAGCAGCAAATCGACTCCTCCCGAAGAAAAACTGTCTTTT. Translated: CASSKSTPPEEKLSF.

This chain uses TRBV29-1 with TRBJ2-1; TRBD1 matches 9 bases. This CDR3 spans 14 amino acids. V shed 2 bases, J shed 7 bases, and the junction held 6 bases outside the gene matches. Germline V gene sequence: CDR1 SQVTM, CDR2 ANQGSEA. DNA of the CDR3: TGCAGCGTTGAAACACAGGGGGCCTTAAATGAGCAGTTCTTC. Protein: CSVETQGALNEQFF.

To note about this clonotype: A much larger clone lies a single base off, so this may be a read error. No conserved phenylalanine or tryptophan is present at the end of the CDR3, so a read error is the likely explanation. Written as DNA, the CDR3 is TGTGCCAGCAGCTTAGTCGCGAACACTGAAGCTTTCTTG. It yields the protein CASSLVANTEAFL. The chain is built from TRBV7-3 and TRBJ1-1; D not resolved. V shed 2 bases and J shed 1 base, with 5 bases lying between them. Germline V gene sequence: CDR1 SGHTA, CDR2 FQGTGA. CDR3 length equals 13 residues.

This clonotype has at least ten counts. The CDR3 DNA sequence: TGTGCCAGCAGTCCCCGCCTGGGAGAGCAGTTCTTC. It encodes CASSPRLGEQFF. The chain has TRBV12-3 or TRBV12-4 and TRBJ2-1; D gene unclear. V lost 5 bases to trimming and J lost 10 bases, with 12 bases between them. This CDR3 is built from 12 residues.

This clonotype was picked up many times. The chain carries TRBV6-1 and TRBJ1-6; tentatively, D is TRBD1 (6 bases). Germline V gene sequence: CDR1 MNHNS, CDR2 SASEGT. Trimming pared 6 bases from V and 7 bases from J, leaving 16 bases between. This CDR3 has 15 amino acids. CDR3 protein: CASREQGTGNSPLHF. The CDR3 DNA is TGTGCCAGCAGGGAACAGGGAACGGGGAATTCACCCCTCCACTTT.

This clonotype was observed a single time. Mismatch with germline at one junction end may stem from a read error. CDR3 protein: CVSEQGNQPQHF. The CDR3 region has the DNA TGTGTCAGCGAACAGGGGAATCAGCCCCAGCATTTT. The chain couples TRBV6-1 to TRBJ1-5, with 7 positions matching TRBD1. Germline-derived CDR1 and CDR2 are MNHNS and SASEGT. This CDR3 has 12 amino acids.

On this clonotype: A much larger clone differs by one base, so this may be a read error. The CDR3 DNA sequence: TGCAGTGCTAGAGATCCCGCGGCAGATACGCGGTATTTT. Residues: CSARDPAADTRYF. The V gene is TRBV20-1, the J gene TRBJ2-3; no clear D. Germline loops: CDR1 DFQATT, CDR2 SNEGSKA (reference sequence). The CDR3 loop spans 13 amino acids.

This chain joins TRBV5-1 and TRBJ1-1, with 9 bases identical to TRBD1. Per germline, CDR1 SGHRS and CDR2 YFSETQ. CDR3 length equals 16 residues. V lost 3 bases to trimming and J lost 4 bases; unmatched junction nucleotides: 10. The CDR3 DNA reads TGCGCCAGCAGCTCCGGGGACAGGGCTCTCATCACTGAAGCTTTCTTT. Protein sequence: CASSSGDRALITEAFF.

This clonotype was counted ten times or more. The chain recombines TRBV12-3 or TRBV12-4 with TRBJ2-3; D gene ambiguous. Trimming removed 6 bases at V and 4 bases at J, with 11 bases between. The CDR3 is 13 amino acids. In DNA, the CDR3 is TGTGCCAGCAGACCGGCCGTATCAGATACGCAGTATTTT. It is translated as CASRPAVSDTQYF.

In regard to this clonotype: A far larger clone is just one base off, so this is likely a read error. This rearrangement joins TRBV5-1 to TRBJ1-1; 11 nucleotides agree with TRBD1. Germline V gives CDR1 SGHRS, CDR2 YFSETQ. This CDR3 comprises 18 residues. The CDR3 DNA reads TGCGCCAGCAGCTTAAGAACCCGGACAGGGGGCAGCCCGGATACGCGGTATTTT. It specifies CASSLRTRTGGSPDTRYF.

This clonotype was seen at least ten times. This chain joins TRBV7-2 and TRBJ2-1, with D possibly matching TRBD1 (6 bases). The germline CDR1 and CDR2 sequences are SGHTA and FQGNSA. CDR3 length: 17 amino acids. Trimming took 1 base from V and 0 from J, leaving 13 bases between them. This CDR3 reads CASSLEPQGFSYNEQFF. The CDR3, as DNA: TGTGCCAGCAGCTTAGAACCACAGGGATTCTCCTACAATGAGCAGTTCTTC.

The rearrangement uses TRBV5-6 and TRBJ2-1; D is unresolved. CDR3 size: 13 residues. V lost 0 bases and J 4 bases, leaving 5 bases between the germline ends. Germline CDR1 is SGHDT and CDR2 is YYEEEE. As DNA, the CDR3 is TGTGCCAGCAGCTTGGGGCTTTACAATGAGCAGTTCTTC. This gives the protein CASSLGLYNEQFF.

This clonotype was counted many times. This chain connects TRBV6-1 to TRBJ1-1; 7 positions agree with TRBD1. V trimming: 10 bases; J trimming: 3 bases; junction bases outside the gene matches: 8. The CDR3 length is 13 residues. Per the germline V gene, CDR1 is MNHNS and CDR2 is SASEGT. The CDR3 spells CATQLTGDTEAFF. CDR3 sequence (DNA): TGTGCCACCCAACTTACAGGGGACACTGAAGCTTTCTTT.

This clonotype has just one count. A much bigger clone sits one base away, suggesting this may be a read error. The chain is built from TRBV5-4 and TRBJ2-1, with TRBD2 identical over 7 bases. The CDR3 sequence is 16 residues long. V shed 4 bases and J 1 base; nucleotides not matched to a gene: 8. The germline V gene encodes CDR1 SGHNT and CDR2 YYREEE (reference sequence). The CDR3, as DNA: TGTGCCAGCAGCCCGGGACTACCGGGTTCCTACAATGAGCAGTTCTTC. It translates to CASSPGLPGSYNEQFF.

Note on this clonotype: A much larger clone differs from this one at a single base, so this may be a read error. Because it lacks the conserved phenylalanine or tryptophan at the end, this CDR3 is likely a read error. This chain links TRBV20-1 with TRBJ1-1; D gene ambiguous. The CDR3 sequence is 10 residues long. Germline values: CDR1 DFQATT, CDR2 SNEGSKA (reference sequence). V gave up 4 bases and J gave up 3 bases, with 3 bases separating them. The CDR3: CSAMDTEAFS. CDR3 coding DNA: TGCAGTGCTATGGACACTGAAGCTTTCTCT.

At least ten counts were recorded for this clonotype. The CDR3 loop reads CSVYPGQGRYMNTEAFF. As DNA, the CDR3 is TGCAGCGTTTATCCGGGACAGGGGCGGTACATGAACACTGAAGCTTTCTTT. The V call is TRBV29-1, the J call TRBJ1-1, with TRBD1 matching 10 bases. J gave up 0 bases and V 5 bases, and 12 bases lay outside the gene matches. The CDR3 contains 17 residues. CDR1 is SQVTM, CDR2 ANQGSEA, per germline.

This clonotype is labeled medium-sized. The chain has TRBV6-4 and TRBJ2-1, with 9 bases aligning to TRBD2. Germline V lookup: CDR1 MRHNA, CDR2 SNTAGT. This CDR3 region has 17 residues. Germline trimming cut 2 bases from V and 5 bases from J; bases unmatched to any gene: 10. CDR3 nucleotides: TGTGCCAGCAGTGACCCCCCCGGAGCGGGGGGTCACAATGAGCAGTTCTTC. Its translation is CASSDPPGAGGHNEQFF.

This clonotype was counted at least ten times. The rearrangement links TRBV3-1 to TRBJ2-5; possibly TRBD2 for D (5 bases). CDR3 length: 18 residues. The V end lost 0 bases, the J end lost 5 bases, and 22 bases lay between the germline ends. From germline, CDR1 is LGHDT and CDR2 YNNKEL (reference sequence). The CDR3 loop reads CASSQDPWGSGPGETQYF. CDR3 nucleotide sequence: TGTGCCAGCAGCCAAGATCCCTGGGGAAGCGGCCCCGGCGAGACCCAGTACTTC.

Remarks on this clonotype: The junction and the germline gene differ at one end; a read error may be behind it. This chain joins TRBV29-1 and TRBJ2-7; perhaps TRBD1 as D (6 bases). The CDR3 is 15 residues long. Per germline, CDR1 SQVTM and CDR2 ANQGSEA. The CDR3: CSVKEGRGGSSEQYF. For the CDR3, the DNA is TGCAGCGTTAAAGAGGGCCGAGGGGGTTCGAGCGAGCAGTACTTC.